This T cell receptor (beta chain) was observed in a study of T-cell memory formation after mild COVID-19. Study-level findings and limits: Pre-infection memory showed some responding clones, and this suggested that cross-reactive memory joined.

It was 5'RACE with constant-segment primers that produced the TCR alpha and TCR beta cDNA libraries, which carried sample barcodes and UMIs. Via MiXCR, TCRdb re-called the 5' RACE reads, giving one row per CDR3 protein. The sample lists hundreds of thousands of distinct CDR3 sequences, approximately 25% seen once, with around 12% in the top ten. Trimming at V came to 1 base and at J to 4 bases, leaving 1 base not matched to a gene. The CDR3 spans 14 residues. Germline lookup yields CDR1 KGHDR and CDR2 SFDVKD. This clonotype was recorded a few times. Its matching antigen is unknown. The clonotype originates from an adult woman who had mild COVID-19 (a few samples of this study predate the infection). Cell type and time point are not known. V and J are TRBV24-1 and TRBJ2-3; 7 nucleotides line up with TRBD1. The specimen was PBMCs or a T cell subset sorted from them (not recorded which). Here the CDR3 reads CATSDFQGADTQYF. DNA for the CDR3: TGTGCCACCAGTGATTTTCAGGGGGCAGATACGCAGTATTTT.